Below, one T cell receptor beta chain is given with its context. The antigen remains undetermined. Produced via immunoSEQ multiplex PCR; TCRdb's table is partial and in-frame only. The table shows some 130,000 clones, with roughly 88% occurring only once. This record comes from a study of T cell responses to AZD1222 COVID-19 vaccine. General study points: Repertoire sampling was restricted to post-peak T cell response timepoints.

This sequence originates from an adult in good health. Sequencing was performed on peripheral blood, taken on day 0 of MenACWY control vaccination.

CDR3 residues: CASSQTGNLDEKLFF. CDR3 nucleotides: TGTGCCAGCAGCCAAACAGGGAATCTGGATGAAAAACTGTTTTTT. The chain is built from TRBV7-9 and TRBJ1-4, with D possibly matching TRBD1 (6 bases). From germline, CDR1 is SEHNR and CDR2 FQNEAQ (reference sequence). Trimming cost V 5 bases and J 6 bases, with 16 bases left between them. CDR3 length: 15 amino acids.